Described below is a single T cell receptor (beta chain) sequence and its context. The antigen remains undetermined. Assay used: immunoSEQ multiplex PCR; TCRdb lists only in-frame clones, some missing. The sample holds millions of clones; about 95% are singletons and the top ten take 0.9% to 1.4%. The sample comes from a study of shared clonotypes between healthy human individuals. Overall study: For every donor, three CD4 naive, three CD4 memory, two CD8 naive and one CD8 memory plates were used.

Whole-study results and caveats: Larger estimated richness was generally seen in naive subsets than in memory subsets. With several donors compared, around 5% of naive CD4 clonotypes were shared.

Naive CD8 cells were CD45RO-negative, positively selected for CCR7, excluding terminally differentiated effector memory CD45RA+ cells. Donors included only healthy HIV-negative adults lacking recent acute infections or vaccinations. With V trimmed by 1 base and J by 0 bases, 8 bases remained unmatched. The CDR3 totals 18 residues. Germline V gives CDR1 SGHTA, CDR2 FQGTGA. The sequenced sample was naive CD8+ T cells sorted from blood. The TCR was taken from a man aged 18-30 years in good health. The chain is built from TRBV7-3 and TRBJ1-1; TRBD1 matches 10 bases. The CDR3 is CASSLKRDRGLMNTEAFF. The CDR3, as DNA: TGTGCCAGCAGCTTAAAAAGGGACAGGGGACTCATGAACACTGAAGCTTTCTTT.